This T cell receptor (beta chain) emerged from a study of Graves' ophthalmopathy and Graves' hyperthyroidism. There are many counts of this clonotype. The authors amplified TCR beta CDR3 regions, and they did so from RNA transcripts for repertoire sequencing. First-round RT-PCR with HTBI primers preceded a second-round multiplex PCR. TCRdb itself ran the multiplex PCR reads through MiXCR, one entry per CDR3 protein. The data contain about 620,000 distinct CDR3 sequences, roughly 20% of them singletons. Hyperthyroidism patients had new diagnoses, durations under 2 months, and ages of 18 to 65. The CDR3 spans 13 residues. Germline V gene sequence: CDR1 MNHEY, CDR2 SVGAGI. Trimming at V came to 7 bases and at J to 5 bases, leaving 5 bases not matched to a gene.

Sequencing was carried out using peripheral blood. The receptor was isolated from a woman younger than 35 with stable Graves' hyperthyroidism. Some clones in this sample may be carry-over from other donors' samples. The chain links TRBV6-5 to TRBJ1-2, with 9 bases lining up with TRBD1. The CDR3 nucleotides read TGTGCCAGCACGGGACAGGGCGGATATGGCTACACCTTC. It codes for CASTGQGGYGYTF.